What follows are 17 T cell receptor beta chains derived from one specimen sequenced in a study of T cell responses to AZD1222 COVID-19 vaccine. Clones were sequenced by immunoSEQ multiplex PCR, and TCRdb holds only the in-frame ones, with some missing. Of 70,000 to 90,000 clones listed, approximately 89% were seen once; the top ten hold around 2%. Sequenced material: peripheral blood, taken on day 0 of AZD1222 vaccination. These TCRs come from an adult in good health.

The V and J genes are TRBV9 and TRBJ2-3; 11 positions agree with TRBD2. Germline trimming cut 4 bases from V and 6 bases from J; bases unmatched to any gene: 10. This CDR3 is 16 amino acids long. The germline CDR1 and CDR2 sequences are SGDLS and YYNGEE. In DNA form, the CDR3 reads TGTGCCAGCAGCCTGGATAGCGGGAGGGCAGGGGATACGCAGTATTTT. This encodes CASSLDSGRAGDTQYF. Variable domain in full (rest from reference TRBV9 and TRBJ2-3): DSGVTQTPKHLITATGQRVTLRCSPRSGDLSVYWYQQSLDQGLQFLIQYYNGEERAKGNILERFSAQQFPDLHSELNLSSLELGDSALYFCASSLDSGRAGDTQYFGPGTRLTVL.

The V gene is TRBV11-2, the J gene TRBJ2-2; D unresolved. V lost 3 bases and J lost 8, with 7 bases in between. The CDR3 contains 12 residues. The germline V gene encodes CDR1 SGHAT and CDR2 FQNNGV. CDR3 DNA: TGTGCCAGCAGCTTGCCAGCTGGGGAGCTGTTTTTT. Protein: CASSLPAGELFF.

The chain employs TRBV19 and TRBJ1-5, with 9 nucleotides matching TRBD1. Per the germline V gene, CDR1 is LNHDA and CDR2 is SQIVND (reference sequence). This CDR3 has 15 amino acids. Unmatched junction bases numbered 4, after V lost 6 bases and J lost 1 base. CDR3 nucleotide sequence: TGTGCCAGTAGGCGGACAGGGGTGAGCAATCAGCCCCAGCATTTT. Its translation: CASRRTGVSNQPQHF. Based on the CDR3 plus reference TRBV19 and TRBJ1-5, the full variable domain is DGGITQSPKYLFRKEGQNVTLSCEQNLNHDAMYWYRQDPGQGLRLIYYSQIVNDFQKGDIAEGYSVSREKKESFPLTVTSAQKNPTAFYLCASRRTGVSNQPQHFGDGTRLSIL.

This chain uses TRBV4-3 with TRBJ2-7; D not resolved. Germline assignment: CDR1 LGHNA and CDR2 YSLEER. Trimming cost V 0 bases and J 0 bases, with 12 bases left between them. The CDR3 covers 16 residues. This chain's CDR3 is CASSQDWAASSYEQYF. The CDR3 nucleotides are TGCGCCAGCAGCCAAGATTGGGCAGCGTCCTCCTACGAGCAGTACTTC.

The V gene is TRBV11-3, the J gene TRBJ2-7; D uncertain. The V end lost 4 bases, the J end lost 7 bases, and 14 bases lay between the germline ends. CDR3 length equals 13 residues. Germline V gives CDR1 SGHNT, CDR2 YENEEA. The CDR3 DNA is TGTGCCAGCAGCTCTGGCGCGCTTAGGGAGCAGTACTTC. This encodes CASSSGALREQYF.

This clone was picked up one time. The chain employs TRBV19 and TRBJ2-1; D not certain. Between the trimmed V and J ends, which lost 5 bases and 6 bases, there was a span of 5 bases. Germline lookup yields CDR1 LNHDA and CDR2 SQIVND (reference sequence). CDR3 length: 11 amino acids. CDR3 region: CASSQVNEQFF. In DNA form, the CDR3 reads TGTGCCAGTAGTCAGGTCAATGAGCAGTTCTTC.

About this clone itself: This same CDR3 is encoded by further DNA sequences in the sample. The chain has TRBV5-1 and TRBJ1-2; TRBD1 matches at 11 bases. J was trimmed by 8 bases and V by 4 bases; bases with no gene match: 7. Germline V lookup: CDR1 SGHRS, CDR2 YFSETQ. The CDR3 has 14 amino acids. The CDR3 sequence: CASSPAGTGGGYTF. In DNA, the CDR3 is TGCGCCAGCAGCCCAGCCGGGACAGGGGGGGGCTACACCTTC.

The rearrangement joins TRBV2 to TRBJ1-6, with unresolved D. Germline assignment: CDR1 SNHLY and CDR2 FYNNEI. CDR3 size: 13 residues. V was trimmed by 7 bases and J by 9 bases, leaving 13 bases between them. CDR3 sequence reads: CASNLEGVSPLHF. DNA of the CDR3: TGTGCCAGCAATCTTGAGGGTGTTTCACCCCTCCACTTT.

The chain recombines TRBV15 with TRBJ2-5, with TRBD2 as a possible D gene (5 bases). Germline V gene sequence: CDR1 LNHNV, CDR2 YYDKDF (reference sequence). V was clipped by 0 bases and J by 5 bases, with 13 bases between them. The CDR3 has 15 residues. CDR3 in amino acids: CATSRDTGRAETQYF. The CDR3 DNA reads TGTGCCACCAGCAGAGATACCGGGCGGGCGGAGACCCAGTACTTC.

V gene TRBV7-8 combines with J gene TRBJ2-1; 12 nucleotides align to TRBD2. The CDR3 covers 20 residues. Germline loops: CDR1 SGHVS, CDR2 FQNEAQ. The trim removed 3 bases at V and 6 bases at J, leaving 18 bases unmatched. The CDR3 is CASSFRVTSGSEKGGNEQFF. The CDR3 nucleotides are TGTGCCAGCAGCTTTCGGGTGACTAGCGGGAGTGAAAAGGGGGGCAATGAGCAGTTCTTC.

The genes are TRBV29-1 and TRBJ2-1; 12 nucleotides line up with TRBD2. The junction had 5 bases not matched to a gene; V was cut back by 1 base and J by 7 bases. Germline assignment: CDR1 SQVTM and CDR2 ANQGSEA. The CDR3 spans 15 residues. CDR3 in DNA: TGCAGCGTTGAAGGAGGGACTAGCGGGTGGAATGAGCAGTTCTTC. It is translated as CSVEGGTSGWNEQFF.

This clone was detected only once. DNA for the CDR3: TGCGCCAGCAGCCAGTACGACAGGGGTAGCACTGAAGCTTTCTTT. Amino acid sequence: CASSQYDRGSTEAFF. The rearrangement links TRBV4-3 to TRBJ1-1; 8 bases line up with TRBD1. Per the germline V gene, CDR1 is LGHNA and CDR2 is YSLEER. The CDR3 length is 15 residues. With 3 bases clipped from V and 4 bases from J, the junction kept 7 bases outside the gene matches.

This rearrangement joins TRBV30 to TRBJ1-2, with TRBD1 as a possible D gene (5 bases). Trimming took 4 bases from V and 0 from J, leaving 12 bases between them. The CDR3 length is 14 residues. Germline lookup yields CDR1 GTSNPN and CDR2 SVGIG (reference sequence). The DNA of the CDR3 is TGTGCCTGGAATGAGCAGGGAGCTAACTATGGCTACACCTTC. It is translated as CAWNEQGANYGYTF.

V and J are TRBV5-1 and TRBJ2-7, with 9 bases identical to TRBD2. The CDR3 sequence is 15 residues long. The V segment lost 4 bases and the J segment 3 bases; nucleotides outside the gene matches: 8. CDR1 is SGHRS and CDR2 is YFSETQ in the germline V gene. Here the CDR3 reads CASSPSGRNFYEQYF. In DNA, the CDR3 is TGCGCCAGCAGCCCGAGCGGGAGGAACTTCTACGAGCAGTACTTC.

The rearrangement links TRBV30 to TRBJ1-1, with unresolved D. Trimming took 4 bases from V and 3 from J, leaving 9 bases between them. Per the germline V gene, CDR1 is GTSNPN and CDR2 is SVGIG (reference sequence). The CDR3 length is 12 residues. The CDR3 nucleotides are TGTGCCTGGAATTCGGGATACACTGAAGCTTTCTTT. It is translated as CAWNSGYTEAFF.

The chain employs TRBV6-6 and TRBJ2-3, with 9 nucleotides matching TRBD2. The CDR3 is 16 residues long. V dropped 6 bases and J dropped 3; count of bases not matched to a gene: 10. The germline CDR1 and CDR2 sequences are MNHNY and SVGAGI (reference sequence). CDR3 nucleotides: TGTGCCAGCAGCTCCAGAGGCGGGGGGGCGACAGATACGCAGTATTTT. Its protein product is CASSSRGGGATDTQYF.

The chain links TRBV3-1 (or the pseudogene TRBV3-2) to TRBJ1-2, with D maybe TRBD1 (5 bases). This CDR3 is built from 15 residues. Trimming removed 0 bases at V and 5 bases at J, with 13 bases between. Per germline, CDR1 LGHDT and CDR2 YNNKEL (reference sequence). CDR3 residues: CASSQDQGPLYGYTF. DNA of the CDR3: TGTGCCAGCAGCCAAGATCAGGGACCTCTATATGGCTACACCTTC.